This T cell receptor (beta chain) was identified during a study of Ad26.COV2.S vaccination and SARS-CoV-2 variants. Study summary: Ad26.COV2.S, an intramuscular injection, was given once or twice 56 days apart.

The assay was immunoSEQ multiplex PCR, and TCRdb's table has in-frame clones only and misses some. The sample carries roughly 250,000 clones, around 88% recorded once. General study points: Total T cell responses, in the TCR breadth and depth analyses, may have been underestimated. Reportedly, after vaccination the spike-specific CD8+ and CD4+ T cell responses displayed substantial breadth.

Treatment given: 15 to 20 received Ad26.COV2.S at low or high dose, single or two shots; 5 received placebo; per-sample allocation not given. After the first vaccine or placebo injection, samples were drawn on day 63. Germline assignment: CDR1 MGHDK and CDR2 SYGVNS. The CDR3 contains 18 residues. Trimming cost V 8 bases and J 4 bases, with 27 bases left between them. As to this clone: Its specificity is unknown.

The specimen was peripheral blood, collected in a trial of Ad26.COV2.S vaccine versus placebo. The source of this sequence is a person aged 18 to 59 who received the Ad26.COV2.S COVID-19 vaccine or a placebo. The chain has TRBV25-1 and TRBJ2-1; D might be TRBD1 or TRBD2, each matching 5 bases. The CDR3 DNA is TGTGCCAGCTCCTCCGGAGCCGGGACCCTCTCTGCATACAATGAGCAGTTCTTC. Translation: CASSSGAGTLSAYNEQFF. Full variable domain (outside the CDR3, taken from reference TRBV25-1 and TRBJ2-1): EADIYQTPRYLVIGTGKKITLECSQTMGHDKMYWYQQDPGMELHLIHYSYGVNSTEKGDLSSESTVSRIRTEHFPLTLESARPSHTSQYLCASSSGAGTLSAYNEQFFGPGTRLTVL.